What follows are 23 T cell receptor beta chains derived from one specimen sequenced in a study of Graves' ophthalmopathy and Graves' hyperthyroidism. Beta-chain TCR CDR3 regions were amplified from RNA transcripts. First-round RT-PCR used HTBI primers; second-round multiplex PCR followed. TCRdb reanalysed the multiplex PCR reads using MiXCR and keeps one entry per CDR3 protein. Of a few hundred thousand distinct CDR3 sequences listed, about 35% were seen once; the top ten hold less than 4.5%. The specimen sequenced was peripheral blood or thyroid tissue (not recorded which). The receptors stem from an adult man with Graves' hyperthyroidism.

Points on this clonotype: A much bigger clone sits one base away, suggesting this may be a read error. This chain connects TRBV7-3 to TRBJ1-1; no clear D gene. CDR3 length: 13 residues. Germline V lookup: CDR1 SGHTA, CDR2 FQGTGA. Trimming stripped 3 bases from V and 7 bases from J, with 12 bases between. CDR3 sequence (DNA): TGTGCCAGCAGCTTGGGTGGGTGGAGTGAAGCTTTCTTT. The encoded protein is CASSLGGWSEAFF.

This clonotype was counted at least ten times. The chain combines TRBV2 with TRBJ1-6; 7 nucleotides align to TRBD1. The CDR3 spans 16 residues. V was clipped by 6 bases and J by 4 bases; unmatched bases: 9. Germline values: CDR1 SNHLY, CDR2 FYNNEI. The CDR3 loop reads CASSPGEGAYNSPLHF. The CDR3 region has the DNA TGTGCCAGCAGCCCGGGGGAGGGGGCGTATAATTCACCCCTCCACTTT.

This clonotype was observed a single time. Sequence at one end of the junction differs from germline and may be a read error. The gene calls are TRBV19 and TRBJ2-2; D remains unclear. The CDR3 has 14 amino acids. In germline, CDR1 is LNHDA, CDR2 SQIVND (reference sequence). CDR3 nucleotide sequence: TGTGCCAGTAGTTTCGGTGGTAACACCCGGGAGCTGTTTTTT. It specifies CASSFGGNTRELFF.

This clonotype has at least ten counts. The rearrangement uses TRBV10-3 and TRBJ1-2; 7 bases map to TRBD1. Trimming at V came to 5 bases and at J to 8 bases, leaving 2 bases not matched to a gene. The CDR3 has 11 amino acids. Germline CDR1 ENHRY, CDR2 SYGVKD. This chain's CDR3 is CAISQGVGYTF. In nucleotides, the CDR3 is TGTGCCATCAGTCAGGGGGTAGGCTACACCTTC.

The chain is built from TRBV29-1 and TRBJ2-3; 7 nucleotides agree with TRBD1. With 4 bases clipped from V and 6 bases from J, the junction kept 7 bases outside the gene matches. The CDR3 extends over 13 amino acids. Germline assignment: CDR1 SQVTM and CDR2 ANQGSEA. In DNA, the CDR3 is TGCAGCGTTGTAGGCAGGGGGTGGGATACGCAGTATTTT. Protein product: CSVVGRGWDTQYF.

Worth noting for this clonotype: Being one base from a much bigger clone, this may be a read error. V usage is TRBV7-9 and J usage is TRBJ1-3; D may be TRBD1 (5 bases). The germline V gene encodes CDR1 SEHNR and CDR2 FQNEAQ (reference sequence). CDR3 length: 16 amino acids. Trimming pared 4 bases from V and 2 bases from J, leaving 15 bases between. CDR3 amino acids: CASSSPRGRTGNTIYF. In DNA, the CDR3 is TGTGCCAGCAGCTCGCCCCGGGGCAGAACTGGAAACACCATATATTTT.

Concerning this clonotype itself: A junction boundary mismatches the germline segment, possibly from a read error. The chain employs TRBV6-5 and TRBJ2-5, with 8 nucleotides matching TRBD1. Germline V gene sequence: CDR1 MNHEY, CDR2 SVGAGI. The CDR3 totals 16 residues. The CDR3 loop is CASSSGQGSPWEIQYF. In DNA form, the CDR3 reads TGTGCCAGCAGTAGTGGACAGGGAAGTCCGTGGGAGATCCAGTACTTC.

This clonotype was found many times. The genes are TRBV7-9 and TRBJ2-7, with D uncertain. Germline V gives CDR1 SEHNR, CDR2 FQNEAQ (reference sequence). Trimming cost V 1 base and J 7 bases, with 11 bases left between them. CDR3 size: 13 residues. The CDR3 sequence: CASSLVGPGEQYF. The CDR3, as DNA: TGTGCCAGCAGCTTAGTGGGCCCTGGTGAGCAGTACTTC.

This clonotype was counted many times. The chain has TRBV10-1 and TRBJ1-5; 7 bases match TRBD1. The CDR3 covers 13 residues. Germline V gene data show CDR1 as WNHNN and CDR2 as SYGVQD (reference sequence). Trimming cost V 4 bases and J 5 bases; bases outside gene matches: 2. The CDR3 DNA follows: TGCGCCAGCAGTGGCCAGGGGGATCAGCCCCAGCATTTT. Translated: CASSGQGDQPQHF.

This clonotype appeared a few times. The chain combines TRBV7-9 with TRBJ1-3; D is undetermined. This CDR3 is 15 amino acids long. Trimming removed 2 bases from V and 0 bases from J, with 8 bases in between. The germline gives CDR1 SEHNR, CDR2 FQNEAQ (reference sequence). CDR3 nucleotides: TGTGCCAGCAGCTTAAACCCCGCCTCTGGAAACACCATATATTTT. Translation: CASSLNPASGNTIYF.

This clonotype came up many times. The chain employs TRBV20-1 and TRBJ1-6; a weak D match, TRBD1 (5 bases). The germline gives CDR1 DFQATT, CDR2 SNEGSKA (reference sequence). V lost 7 bases to trimming and J lost 10 bases, with 14 bases between them. The CDR3 runs to 12 residues. CDR3 protein: CSVLDINSPLHF. CDR3 DNA: TGCAGTGTCTTGGACATCAACTCACCCCTCCACTTT.

CDR3 nucleotide sequence: TGCGCCAGCAGCTTGATGAGCACAGATACGCAGTATTTT. It codes for CASSLMSTDTQYF. The chain uses TRBV5-1 and TRBJ2-3; unclear D gene. The germline CDR1 and CDR2 sequences are SGHRS and YFSETQ. The CDR3 contains 13 residues. V was trimmed by 1 base and J by 0 bases, leaving 3 bases between them.

The chain employs TRBV7-9 and TRBJ1-5; D perhaps matches TRBD1 (5 bases). Germline values: CDR1 SEHNR, CDR2 FQNEAQ (reference sequence). V was shortened by 6 bases and J by 0 bases, with 12 bases between the two germline ends. There are 15 residues in the CDR3. CDR3 DNA sequence: TGTGCCAGCAGTTCGACAGTAAATAGCAATCAGCCCCAGCATTTT. This sequence encodes CASSSTVNSNQPQHF.

With regard to this clonotype: This sequence may be a read error, since a much larger clone differs from it by one base. The chain carries TRBV12-3 or TRBV12-4 and TRBJ1-2; no definite D call. The CDR3 runs to 14 residues. The CDR3 region is CASRLAGINYGYTF. As DNA, the CDR3 is TGTGCCAGCAGATTAGCGGGCATAAACTATGGCTACACCTTC.

For this clonotype: Since no conserved phenylalanine or tryptophan closes the CDR3, a read error is the likely cause. The gene calls are TRBV6-5 and TRBJ1-2; TRBD1 is a possible D gene (6 bases). CDR1 is MNHEY and CDR2 is SVGAGI in the germline V gene. The CDR3 consists of 14 residues. Trimming pared 5 bases from V and 4 bases from J, leaving 14 bases between. CDR3 in DNA: TGTGCCAGCAGTGAAACCGAGGACAGCTATGGCTACACCCTC. Protein sequence: CASSETEDSYGYTL.

Comment on this clonotype: Since a much larger clone is just one base distant, this may be a read error. The rearrangement links TRBV7-9 to TRBJ1-1; D not resolved. The CDR3 loop spans 13 amino acids. CDR1 and CDR2 (germline): SEHNR, FQNEAQ (reference sequence). V lost 5 bases and J lost 2, with 9 bases in between. In DNA, the CDR3 is TGTGCCAGCAGCGCCCGCATAAACACTGAAGCTTTCTTT. The encoded protein is CASSARINTEAFF.

This clonotype has just a few counts. The rearrangement uses TRBV6-1 and TRBJ1-5, with no clear D. This CDR3 has 13 amino acids. The V gene lost 5 bases and the J gene lost 1 base, with 6 bases spanning the gap. Germline CDR1 MNHNS, CDR2 SASEGT. In DNA form, the CDR3 reads TGTGCCAGCAGTAGCCCGAGCAATCAGCCCCAGCATTTT. Encoded protein: CASSSPSNQPQHF.

About this clonotype itself: Just one base apart from a much larger clone, this may be a read error. V and J are TRBV5-1 and TRBJ2-6; the match to TRBD1 covers 10 bases. This CDR3 region has 18 residues. Germline CDR1 and CDR2: SGHRS and YFSETQ. The CDR3: CASSRTGGGSSGANVPTF. The CDR3 nucleotides read TGCGCCAGCAGCCGGACAGGGGGTGGTAGCTCTGGGGCCAACGTCCCGACTTTC. The full variable domain, in which reference TRBV5-1 and TRBJ2-6 provide the parts outside the CDR3, is KAGVTQTPRYLIKTRGQQVTLSCSPISGHRSVSWYQQTPGQGLQFLFEYFSETQRNKGNFPGRFSGRQFSNSRSEMNVSTLELGDSALYLCASSRTGGGSSGANVPTFGAGSRLTVL.

CDR3 DNA: TGTGCCAGCAGCCCCTTTGGGGGAGTGGACACCGGGGAGCTGTTTTTT. Its translation is CASSPFGGVDTGELFF. The chain carries TRBV7-2 and TRBJ2-2; D might be TRBD1 or TRBD2, each matching 5 bases. Per germline, CDR1 SGHTA and CDR2 FQGNSA. V was shortened by 5 bases and J by 3 bases, with 16 bases between the two germline ends. The CDR3 totals 16 residues. The entire variable domain, with the rest obtained from reference TRBV7-2 and TRBJ2-2, is as follows: GAGVSQSPSNKVTEKGKDVELRCDPISGHTALYWYRQSLGQGLEFLIYFQGNSAPDKSGLPSDRFSAERTGGSVSTLTIQRTQQEDSAVYLCASSPFGGVDTGELFFGEGSRLTVL.

There are a few counts of this clonotype. The rearrangement uses TRBV6-5 and TRBJ1-1; D is perhaps TRBD1 (6 bases). Germline V lookup: CDR1 MNHEY, CDR2 SVGAGI. The CDR3 contains 14 residues. Deletions cut 2 bases from V and 3 bases from J, with 10 bases between. The CDR3 reads CASSYLGGYTEAFF. The CDR3, as DNA: TGTGCCAGCAGTTACCTGGGGGGCTACACTGAAGCTTTCTTT.

This clonotype has just a few counts. The chain carries TRBV3-1 and TRBJ2-7; D is uncertain. With 4 bases removed from V and 2 bases from J, the gap between germline ends came to 9 bases. This CDR3 spans 13 amino acids. Germline CDR1 reads LGHDT; CDR2 reads YNNKEL (reference sequence). This CDR3 reads CASSPSGPYEQYF. CDR3 sequence (DNA): TGTGCCAGCAGCCCTTCAGGACCCTACGAGCAGTACTTC.

With respect to this clonotype: With a much larger clone just one base away, this may be a read error. This chain joins TRBV12-3 or TRBV12-4 and TRBJ1-4, with 9 bases matching TRBD1. V was pared by 6 bases and J by 14 bases, with 13 bases of the junction left unmatched. CDR3 length: 14 amino acids. CDR3 sequence reads: CASSLGQGLGNLFF. The CDR3, as DNA: TGTGCCAGCAGCCTGGGACAGGGTTTGGGAAACCTGTTTTTT.

On this clonotype: A junction end diverges from the germline sequence, so it may reflect a read error. This rearrangement joins TRBV24-1 to TRBJ2-5, with TRBD1 as a possible D gene (6 bases). The germline V gene has CDR1 KGHDR and CDR2 SFDVKD. The CDR3 consists of 15 residues. This CDR3 reads CASSLVGTTQETQYF. CDR3 bases: TGTGCCAGCAGTTTAGTGGGGACAACGCAAGAGACCCAGTACTTC.